The next 15 T cell receptor beta chains were all read from a single sample in a study of control samples from healthy donors and cancer patients. Profiled with immunoSEQ multiplex PCR; TCRdb holds only in-frame clones, not every one. The profile shows 150,000 to 190,000 clones, 85% to 95% of them singletons. The sample taken for sequencing was blood. The receptors stem from a man aged 45-65 years in good health.

V is TRBV7-2 and J is TRBJ2-1; D is uncertain. Germline assignment: CDR1 SGHTA and CDR2 FQGNSA. The CDR3 is 15 residues long. V shed 2 bases and J shed 0 bases, with 8 bases lying between them. CDR3 sequence reads: CASSLPYPSYNEQFF. CDR3 DNA sequence: TGTGCCAGCAGCTTACCTTACCCCTCCTACAATGAGCAGTTCTTC. The variable domain in full, completed from reference TRBV7-2 and TRBJ2-1, reads GAGVSQSPSNKVTEKGKDVELRCDPISGHTALYWYRQSLGQGLEFLIYFQGNSAPDKSGLPSDRFSAERTGGSVSTLTIQRTQQEDSAVYLCASSLPYPSYNEQFFGPGTRLTVL.

The CDR3 spells CASTKGPTGNNQPQHF. The CDR3 nucleotides are TGTGCCAGTACCAAAGGGCCGACAGGTAACAATCAGCCCCAGCATTTT. The chain links TRBV19 to TRBJ1-5; possibly TRBD1 for D (6 bases). Trimming removed 7 bases at V and 3 bases at J, with 19 bases between. The germline gives CDR1 LNHDA, CDR2 SQIVND (reference sequence). This CDR3 is built from 16 residues.

The chain combines TRBV7-9 with TRBJ1-4; TRBD1 matches at 10 bases. Trimming removed 5 bases from V and 8 bases from J; junction bases left unmatched: 11. Per germline, CDR1 SEHNR and CDR2 FQNEAQ (reference sequence). The CDR3 is 16 amino acids. CDR3 in amino acids: CASSRGYGTGDEKLFF. CDR3 nucleotides: TGTGCCAGCAGCCGAGGTTACGGGACAGGGGACGAAAAACTGTTTTTT.

The chain links TRBV27 to TRBJ2-5; TRBD1 or TRBD2 may be the D gene (5 bases each). Germline CDR1 is MNHEY and CDR2 is SMNVEV (reference sequence). Trimming removed 2 bases from V and 4 bases from J, with 8 bases in between. CDR3 length: 13 residues. CDR3 residues: CASSLGGRETQYF. In nucleotides, the CDR3 is TGTGCCAGCAGTTTAGGGGGTCGAGAGACCCAGTACTTC.

The chain links TRBV5-1 to TRBJ2-7, with 14 nucleotides matching TRBD2. Germline values: CDR1 SGHRS, CDR2 YFSETQ. CDR3 length equals 18 residues. Unmatched junction bases numbered 10, after V lost 4 bases and J lost 1 base. As DNA, the CDR3 is TGCGCCAGCAGCCGGGGGACTAGCGGGAGCGGGGGATCCTACGAGCAGTACTTC. Residues: CASSRGTSGSGGSYEQYF. Using reference TRBV5-1 and TRBJ2-7 for the parts outside the CDR3, the full variable domain is KAGVTQTPRYLIKTRGQQVTLSCSPISGHRSVSWYQQTPGQGLQFLFEYFSETQRNKGNFPGRFSGRQFSNSRSEMNVSTLELGDSALYLCASSRGTSGSGGSYEQYFGPGTRLTVT.

The chain is built from TRBV29-1 and TRBJ1-1, with a tentative D call TRBD1 (6 bases). Trimming removed 6 bases from V and 4 bases from J, with 15 bases in between. CDR3 length: 13 amino acids. CDR1 and CDR2 (germline): SQVTM, ANQGSEA. CDR3 sequence: CSVGGGAFTEAFF. The CDR3 nucleotides are TGCAGCGTGGGAGGGGGGGCGTTCACTGAAGCTTTCTTT. Full variable domain (outside the CDR3, taken from reference TRBV29-1 and TRBJ1-1): SAVISQKPSRDICQRGTSLTIQCQVDSQVTMMFWYRQQPGQSLTLIATANQGSEATYESGFVIDKFPISRPNLTFSTLTVSNMSPEDSSIYLCSVGGGAFTEAFFGQGTRLTVV.

V and J are TRBV10-3 and TRBJ2-7; 8 positions agree with TRBD2. CDR3 length: 15 amino acids. Germline V lookup: CDR1 ENHRY, CDR2 SYGVKD. The V gene end was trimmed by 3 bases and the J gene end by 4 bases; junction bases not matched to a gene: 8. CDR3: CAISDRGTSGYEQYF. CDR3 DNA sequence: TGTGCCATCAGTGACCGTGGAACTAGCGGATACGAGCAGTACTTC.

V usage is TRBV30 and J usage is TRBJ1-2; 8 bases fit TRBD1. V was pared by 8 bases and J by 8 bases, with 13 bases of the junction left unmatched. CDR3 size: 13 residues. Germline values: CDR1 GTSNPN, CDR2 SVGIG (reference sequence). CDR3 in amino acids: CARAGQGAGGYTF. In nucleotides, the CDR3 is TGTGCCCGGGCGGGGCAGGGGGCGGGCGGCTACACCTTC.

This clone was counted a single time. This chain connects TRBV28 to TRBJ2-5; TRBD2 matches 8 bases. CDR3 length equals 13 residues. V lost 7 bases to trimming and J lost 5 bases; unmatched junction nucleotides: 6. Germline V lookup: CDR1 MDHEN, CDR2 SYDVKM. CDR3 in DNA: TGTGCCAGCACGGGAGGGCCGACGGAGACCCAGTACTTC. Translating it yields CASTGGPTETQYF.

This clone was seen only once. The genes are TRBV10-1 and TRBJ2-2, with no clear D. Trimming took 2 bases from V and 8 from J, leaving 15 bases between them. Germline-derived CDR1 and CDR2 are WNHNN and SYGVQD (reference sequence). CDR3 size: 15 residues. The CDR3 sequence is CASSENSIGTGELFF. DNA for the CDR3: TGCGCCAGCAGTGAGAATAGTATCGGCACTGGGGAGCTGTTTTTT.

The V call is TRBV10-3, the J call TRBJ1-2, with D unclear. V lost 0 bases to trimming and J lost 0 bases, with 8 bases between them. Germline V gives CDR1 ENHRY, CDR2 SYGVKD. The CDR3 spans 15 residues. The CDR3 sequence: CAISESGGSNYGYTF. The CDR3 bases are TGTGCCATCAGTGAGTCGGGAGGATCTAACTATGGCTACACCTTC.

The genes are TRBV6-6 and TRBJ1-1; maybe TRBD1 (6 bases). The germline V gene encodes CDR1 MNHNY and CDR2 SVGAGI (reference sequence). Trimming stripped 6 bases from V and 1 base from J, with 12 bases between. The length of the CDR3 is 14 residues. CDR3 sequence (DNA): TGTGCCAGCAGATACGGGACAACGAACACTGAAGCTTTCTTT. It yields the protein CASRYGTTNTEAFF.

This chain links TRBV7-9 with TRBJ1-2; D remains ambiguous. Germline V lookup: CDR1 SEHNR, CDR2 FQNEAQ (reference sequence). This CDR3 spans 14 amino acids. V lost 0 bases to trimming and J lost 1 base, with 6 bases between them. CDR3 DNA sequence: TGTGCCAGCAGCTTAGCGCCCAGTAACTATGGCTACACCTTC. It specifies CASSLAPSNYGYTF.

The CDR3 reads CSVALSYNEQFF. The CDR3 DNA sequence: TGCAGCGTTGCTCTTTCCTACAATGAGCAGTTCTTC. The chain couples TRBV29-1 to TRBJ2-1; D uncertain. Looked up from germline, CDR1 is SQVTM and CDR2 is ANQGSEA. Trimming cost V 4 bases and J 1 base, with 5 bases left between them. The CDR3 extends over 12 amino acids.

The chain recombines TRBV10-2 with TRBJ2-1; 11 bases align to TRBD2. V was clipped by 6 bases and J by 5 bases; unmatched bases: 3. The V gene's germline CDR1 is WSHSY and CDR2 SAAADI. The CDR3 length is 14 residues. In nucleotides, the CDR3 is TGCGCCAGCAGGCTAGCGGGAGGTCACAATGAGCAGTTCTTC. It encodes CASRLAGGHNEQFF.